What follows are 27 T cell receptor beta chains derived from one specimen sequenced in a study of shared clonotypes between healthy human individuals. Assay: immunoSEQ multiplex PCR; the TCRdb copy retains only in-frame clones and omits some. The repertoire has 630,000 or so clones, about 98% of them found once; the top ten carry 0.3% to 0.35%. In the naive CD8 group, cells lacked CD45RO and were positively selected for CCR7, so terminally differentiated effector memory CD45RA+ cells were left out. The sample comprised naive CD8+ T cells sorted from blood. These receptor sequences come from a man aged 30 to 45 in good health.

The chain combines TRBV27 with TRBJ2-7; D is undetermined. The CDR3 is made up of 11 amino acids. V was clipped by 4 bases and J by 6 bases, with 7 bases between them. Germline CDR1 is MNHEY and CDR2 is SMNVEV (reference sequence). This chain's CDR3 is CASSSMREQYF. The CDR3 DNA follows: TGTGCCAGCAGTTCGATGCGCGAGCAGTACTTC.

V is TRBV10-3 and J is TRBJ1-3; no clear D. The germline V gene encodes CDR1 ENHRY and CDR2 SYGVKD. CDR3 length: 13 amino acids. Trimming cost V 10 bases and J 0 bases, with 10 bases left between them. The CDR3, as DNA: TGTGCCACCCGGACGGACTCTGGAAACACCATATATTTT. Protein product: CATRTDSGNTIYF.

The genes are TRBV4-1 and TRBJ2-6, with D possibly TRBD1 on 5 matching bases. CDR3 length equals 15 residues. The V end lost 1 base, the J end lost 2 bases, and 6 bases lay between the germline ends. Germline-derived CDR1 and CDR2 are MGHRA and YSYEKL. CDR3 in DNA: TGCGCCAGCAGCCAAGTAGGGGCTGGGGCCAACGTCCTGACTTTC. Protein product: CASSQVGAGANVLTF.

J is TRBJ2-1 and V is TRBV7-9; TRBD1 is a possible D gene (6 bases). Looked up from germline, CDR1 is SEHNR and CDR2 is FQNEAQ (reference sequence). CDR3 size: 15 residues. V lost 4 bases, J lost 0 bases, and 10 bases lay in between. The chain's CDR3 is CASSWDTTSYNEQFF. The DNA of the CDR3 is TGTGCCAGCAGCTGGGACACTACCTCCTACAATGAGCAGTTCTTC.

This sequence joins TRBV5-4 and TRBJ2-5; D is undetermined. Germline V lookup: CDR1 SGHNT, CDR2 YYREEE (reference sequence). V lost 3 bases, J lost 2 bases, and 14 bases lay in between. The CDR3 has 15 amino acids. The CDR3 loop is CASSSTPGWQETQYF. The CDR3 bases are TGTGCCAGCAGCTCAACCCCAGGTTGGCAAGAGACCCAGTACTTC.

The V and J genes are TRBV7-9 and TRBJ1-1; no clear D. Germline-derived CDR1 and CDR2 are SEHNR and FQNEAQ (reference sequence). The CDR3 extends over 15 amino acids. V was pared by 3 bases and J by 6 bases, with 17 bases between. Here the CDR3 reads CASSLGSGRVAEAFF. CDR3 DNA: TGTGCCAGCAGCTTGGGGTCTGGCCGGGTTGCTGAAGCTTTCTTT.

The chain recombines TRBV27 with TRBJ1-5, with 9 bases aligning to TRBD1. CDR1 and CDR2 from the germline V gene are MNHEY and SMNVEV (reference sequence). The CDR3 is made up of 17 amino acids. V was clipped by 6 bases and J by 0 bases; unmatched bases: 9. Here the CDR3 reads CASSLTGGGDSNQPQHF. CDR3 bases: TGTGCCAGCAGCTTGACAGGGGGTGGAGATAGCAATCAGCCCCAGCATTTT.

The V call is TRBV27, the J call TRBJ1-2; no clear D gene. The CDR3 runs to 16 residues. Trimming pared 2 bases from V and 8 bases from J, leaving 21 bases between. Germline V CDR1 and CDR2: MNHEY, SMNVEV (reference sequence). The chain's CDR3 is CASSLGRLINLAGYTF. In DNA form, the CDR3 reads TGTGCCAGCAGTTTAGGCAGGCTTATCAATCTGGCGGGCTACACCTTC.

V usage is TRBV29-1 and J usage is TRBJ2-1; D gene unclear. There are 15 residues in the CDR3. Germline CDR1 SQVTM, CDR2 ANQGSEA. The V and J ends lost 4 bases and 0 bases respectively, with 13 bases between them. The CDR3 loop is CSVVGVTSSYNEQFF. DNA for the CDR3: TGCAGCGTTGTTGGCGTTACGAGCTCCTACAATGAGCAGTTCTTC.

This clone was seen only once. The V call is TRBV6-5, the J call TRBJ2-2; unclear D gene. Trimming stripped 7 bases from V and 6 bases from J, with 12 bases between. CDR1 and CDR2 (germline): MNHEY, SVGAGI. This CDR3 region has 13 residues. As DNA, the CDR3 is TGTGCCAGCACCGGCCGGACCGCCGGGGAGCTGTTTTTT. Its protein is CASTGRTAGELFF.

The chain has TRBV28 and TRBJ2-7; D is unclear. This CDR3 comprises 12 residues. Trimming removed 4 bases at V and 9 bases at J, with 13 bases between. The V gene's germline CDR1 is MDHEN and CDR2 SYDVKM. CDR3: CASSSRWRMQYF. CDR3 nucleotides: TGTGCCAGCAGTTCGCGATGGCGGATGCAGTACTTC.

This chain connects TRBV18 to TRBJ1-1, with a weak D call TRBD1 (5 bases). Between the trimmed V and J ends, which lost 5 bases and 4 bases, there was a span of 17 bases. Germline V gene lookup returns CDR1 KGHSH and CDR2 LQKENI. The CDR3 contains 15 residues. Here the CDR3 reads CASSVKQGGSTEAFF. In nucleotides, the CDR3 is TGTGCCAGCTCAGTAAAGCAGGGCGGAAGCACTGAAGCTTTCTTT.

This chain connects TRBV2 to TRBJ2-3; perhaps TRBD2 as D (5 bases). This CDR3 has 12 amino acids. V lost 10 bases to trimming and J lost 3 bases, with 11 bases between them. The V gene's germline CDR1 is SNHLY and CDR2 FYNNEI. The CDR3 region is CAMWSGTDTQYF. As DNA, the CDR3 is TGTGCCATGTGGTCGGGGACAGATACGCAGTATTTT. The whole variable domain, filled in from reference TRBV2 and TRBJ2-3, reads EPEVTQTPSHQVTQMGQEVILRCVPISNHLYFYWYRQILGQKVEFLVSFYNNEISEKSEIFDDQFSVERPDGSNFTLKIRSTKLEDSAMYFCAMWSGTDTQYFGPGTRLTVL.

The rearrangement joins TRBV14 to TRBJ1-2; D is unclear. Germline loops: CDR1 SGHDN, CDR2 FVKESK. The CDR3 length is 13 residues. Trimming pared 5 bases from V and 4 bases from J, leaving 11 bases between. The CDR3 sequence: CASSVGNFYGYTF. CDR3 in DNA: TGTGCCAGCAGCGTGGGCAATTTCTATGGCTACACCTTC. The full variable domain, in which reference TRBV14 and TRBJ1-2 provide the parts outside the CDR3, is EAGVTQFPSHSVIEKGQTVTLRCDPISGHDNLYWYRRVMGKEIKFLLHFVKESKQDESGMPNNRFLAERTGGTYSTLKVQPAELEDSGVYFCASSVGNFYGYTFGSGTRLTVV.

The chain combines TRBV11-2 with TRBJ2-4; either TRBD1 or TRBD2 may fit D (5 bases each). Between the trimmed V and J ends, which lost 4 bases and 9 bases, there was a span of 22 bases. Per germline, CDR1 SGHAT and CDR2 FQNNGV. This CDR3 has 16 amino acids. CDR3 region: CASSSDGGPGLGIQYF. The CDR3 nucleotides are TGTGCCAGCAGCTCCGATGGCGGGCCAGGGTTGGGCATTCAGTACTTC.

The rearrangement joins TRBV7-6 to TRBJ2-1; D is unresolved. The CDR3 covers 15 residues. CDR1 and CDR2 (germline): SGHVS, FNYEAQ. V lost 7 bases and J lost 7, with 20 bases in between. CDR3 loop: CASIQNVVGRNEQFF. The CDR3, as DNA: TGTGCCAGCATCCAAAATGTCGTGGGAAGAAATGAGCAGTTCTTC.

The gene calls are TRBV29-1 and TRBJ2-7; D might be TRBD2 (7 bases). Per germline, CDR1 SQVTM and CDR2 ANQGSEA. Trimming stripped 1 base from V and 3 bases from J, with 16 bases between. This CDR3 is 15 amino acids long. The CDR3 DNA sequence: TGCAGCGTTGAAGGAGGGGGAGGGGATCTCTACGAGCAGTACTTC. Its translation: CSVEGGGGDLYEQYF.

This chain links TRBV6-5 with TRBJ2-1, with D unclear. Trimming pared 0 bases from V and 10 bases from J, leaving 7 bases between. Germline CDR1 MNHEY, CDR2 SVGAGI. The CDR3 is 12 amino acids. This chain's CDR3 is CASSYSADEQFF. Here the CDR3 DNA reads TGTGCCAGCAGTTACTCGGCAGACGAGCAGTTCTTC.

The chain joins TRBV5-1 to TRBJ2-1, with 13 bases aligning to TRBD2. The junction had 11 bases not matched to a gene; V was cut back by 4 bases and J by 4 bases. CDR3 length: 18 residues. Germline lookup yields CDR1 SGHRS and CDR2 YFSETQ. The CDR3 sequence: CASSPRRLAGGPYNEQFF. The CDR3 coding sequence is TGCGCCAGCAGCCCCCGCCGACTAGCGGGAGGTCCTTACAATGAGCAGTTCTTC.

The chain carries TRBV7-2 and TRBJ2-1; D gene ambiguous. The germline CDR1 and CDR2 sequences are SGHTA and FQGNSA. Trimming shortened V by 0 bases and J by 2 bases, and 11 bases separated the two germline ends. This CDR3 has 16 amino acids. The CDR3 loop reads CASSLAESYPYNEQFF. The CDR3 DNA sequence: TGTGCCAGCAGCTTAGCGGAATCCTATCCCTACAATGAGCAGTTCTTC.

The chain joins TRBV19 to TRBJ1-5; TRBD1 aligns across 7 bases. The CDR3 spans 19 residues. Germline V lookup: CDR1 LNHDA, CDR2 SQIVND (reference sequence). J lost 0 bases, V lost 7 bases, and 18 bases had no gene match. The CDR3 spells CASTTRFRDRSYSNQPQHF. CDR3 coding DNA: TGTGCCAGTACCACCCGATTCCGGGACAGATCTTATAGCAATCAGCCCCAGCATTTT.

The chain employs TRBV27 and TRBJ2-1; 10 bases are a match to TRBD2. Germline trimming cut 0 bases from V and 8 bases from J; bases unmatched to any gene: 7. The CDR3 spans 16 residues. Germline values: CDR1 MNHEY, CDR2 SMNVEV (reference sequence). Here the CDR3 DNA reads TGTGCCAGCAGTTTATCCCCAGCGGGAGGGCCGTATGAGCAGTTCTTC. It encodes CASSLSPAGGPYEQFF.

V gene TRBV6-1 combines with J gene TRBJ2-7; D is unresolved. This CDR3 has 12 residues. V was pared by 1 base and J by 5 bases, with 6 bases between. The germline V gene encodes CDR1 MNHNS and CDR2 SASEGT. Written as DNA, the CDR3 is TGTGCCAGCAGTGAAGTAGCTGACGAGCAGTACTTC. Its translation: CASSEVADEQYF.

V gene TRBV7-2 combines with J gene TRBJ2-3; D gene unclear. The germline gives CDR1 SGHTA, CDR2 FQGNSA. The length of the CDR3 is 15 residues. Trimming left V 8 bases short and J 0 bases short, with 15 bases between. CDR3 sequence reads: CASSHLRVSTDTQYF. The DNA for the CDR3 is TGTGCCAGCTCCCACCTAAGAGTTAGCACAGATACGCAGTATTTT.

This chain connects TRBV5-4 to TRBJ2-2, with a tentative D call TRBD1 (6 bases). The CDR3 has 14 amino acids. Germline-derived CDR1 and CDR2 are SGHNT and YYREEE (reference sequence). V was pared by 2 bases and J by 4 bases, with 9 bases between. In nucleotides, the CDR3 is TGTGCCAGCAGCTTAAGGACAGCCACCGGGGAGCTGTTTTTT. This codes for CASSLRTATGELFF.

This chain joins TRBV5-4 and TRBJ2-1; D is possibly TRBD1 or TRBD2 (5 bases each). CDR3 length: 14 amino acids. Trimming left V 4 bases short and J 5 bases short, with 13 bases between. Germline V gene sequence: CDR1 SGHNT, CDR2 YYREEE (reference sequence). The DNA for the CDR3 is TGTGCCAGCAGCGCTGGGGGAGTTGACAATGAGCAGTTCTTC. Amino acid sequence: CASSAGGVDNEQFF.

The J gene is TRBJ2-1, the V gene TRBV7-6; 11 bases are a match to TRBD2. Per germline, CDR1 SGHVS and CDR2 FNYEAQ. With 7 bases clipped from V and 4 bases from J, the junction kept 6 bases outside the gene matches. This CDR3 has 15 amino acids. The CDR3 reads CASTLTSGAYNEQFF. Here the CDR3 DNA reads TGTGCCAGCACCCTGACTAGCGGGGCTTACAATGAGCAGTTCTTC.